These 20 T cell receptor beta chains were sequenced from one sample in a study of T cell responses to AZD1222 COVID-19 vaccine. This table comes from immunoSEQ multiplex PCR, and its TCRdb copy is limited to in-frame clones, with some not included. This repertoire shows some 110,000 clones, approximately 86% found once; its top ten account for 2.5% to 3.5%. The sequencing used peripheral blood, collected 28 days after the second dose of the MenACWY control vaccine. All receptors derive from an adult who received the MenACWY meningococcal vaccine as a control.

The chain is built from TRBV7-2 and TRBJ2-1; 8 bases align to TRBD1. V lost 5 bases, J lost 3 bases, and 6 bases stayed unmatched. The CDR3 is 15 amino acids. Germline V gives CDR1 SGHTA, CDR2 FQGNSA. In DNA, the CDR3 is TGTGCCAGCAGCAACAGACAGGGGCACTACAATGAGCAGTTCTTC. Protein sequence: CASSNRQGHYNEQFF.

V and J are TRBV28 and TRBJ2-7, with a weak D call TRBD2 (5 bases). The CDR3 covers 14 residues. CDR1 and CDR2 (germline): MDHEN, SYDVKM. Trimming stripped 6 bases from V and 3 bases from J, with 15 bases between. The CDR3 is CASRKRPGVYEQYF. In DNA, the CDR3 is TGTGCCAGCAGGAAAAGGCCCGGGGTCTACGAGCAGTACTTC. The entire variable domain, with the rest obtained from reference TRBV28 and TRBJ2-7, is as follows: DVKVTQSSRYLVKRTGEKVFLECVQDMDHENMFWYRQDPGLGLRLIYFSYDVKMKEKGDIPEGYSVSREKKERFSLILESASTNQTSMYLCASRKRPGVYEQYFGPGTRLTVT.

This clone was detected once. V and J are TRBV18 and TRBJ2-7; 9 nucleotides line up with TRBD1. The CDR3 has 15 residues. The trim removed 3 bases at V and 0 bases at J, leaving 3 bases unmatched. The germline V gene has CDR1 KGHSH and CDR2 LQKENI. In DNA, the CDR3 is TGTGCCAGCTCACCCGGGACAGGGTTCTCCTACGAGCAGTACTTC. The encoded protein is CASSPGTGFSYEQYF.

The CDR3 spells CASRHLGRGHTEAFF. The CDR3 DNA is TGCGCCAGCAGACACCTTGGGAGGGGACACACTGAAGCTTTCTTT. The rearrangement joins TRBV4-1 to TRBJ1-1; tentatively, D is TRBD1 (5 bases). V lost 6 bases to trimming and J lost 3 bases, with 17 bases between them. Per the germline V gene, CDR1 is MGHRA and CDR2 is YSYEKL. The CDR3 runs to 15 residues.

The J gene is TRBJ1-2, the V gene TRBV28; weak D call: TRBD1 (6 bases). The CDR3 covers 13 residues. CDR1 is MDHEN, CDR2 SYDVKM, per germline. The V and J ends lost 6 bases and 4 bases respectively, with 12 bases between them. The CDR3 DNA follows: TGTGCCAGCAGATCCACAGGGATCTATGGCTACACCTTC. Amino acids: CASRSTGIYGYTF.

This rearrangement joins TRBV5-1 to TRBJ2-5, with D tentatively TRBD1 or TRBD2 (5 bases each). Trimming left V 5 bases short and J 4 bases short, with 15 bases between. CDR3 length: 14 residues. CDR1 and CDR2 (germline): SGHRS, YFSETQ. CDR3 sequence (DNA): TGCGCCAGCAGGGGTGGGGCGGCGGGAGAGACCCAGTACTTC. It translates to CASRGGAAGETQYF.

The chain couples TRBV2 to TRBJ2-7; tentative D call: TRBD1 (6 bases). V lost 6 bases and J 4 bases, leaving 13 bases between the germline ends. CDR1 and CDR2 from the germline V gene are SNHLY and FYNNEI. The CDR3 length is 13 residues. CDR3 residues: CASRRTVPYEQYF. The CDR3 DNA reads as TGTGCCAGCAGGAGGACAGTACCTTACGAGCAGTACTTC.

This rearrangement joins TRBV7-9 to TRBJ1-1; possible D gene TRBD1, 6 bases. V was pared by 6 bases and J by 1 base, with 9 bases between. The V gene's germline CDR1 is SEHNR and CDR2 FQNEAQ (reference sequence). This CDR3 is 13 amino acids long. CDR3 sequence: CASSTGSNTEAFF. DNA of the CDR3: TGTGCCAGCAGTACAGGGTCGAACACTGAAGCTTTCTTT.

The rearrangement uses TRBV3-1 (or the pseudogene TRBV3-2) and TRBJ1-3; D not resolved. Germline assignment: CDR1 LGHDT and CDR2 YNNKEL (reference sequence). The length of the CDR3 is 15 residues. The ends were cut back, 1 base at V and 2 bases at J, with 9 bases in the middle. The CDR3 protein is CASSQVRSTGNTIYF. DNA for the CDR3: TGTGCCAGCAGCCAAGTGAGGTCGACTGGAAACACCATATATTTT.

The chain uses TRBV19 and TRBJ1-3, with D unclear. V lost 7 bases to trimming and J lost 1 base, with 11 bases between them. CDR3 length: 14 amino acids. Germline CDR1 reads LNHDA; CDR2 reads SQIVND (reference sequence). The CDR3 sequence: CASTMGVSGNTIYF. The CDR3 DNA follows: TGTGCCAGTACCATGGGAGTATCTGGAAACACCATATATTTT.

The chain employs TRBV5-1 and TRBJ1-2, with 10 positions matching TRBD1. J gave up 6 bases and V 0 bases, and 2 bases lay outside the gene matches. CDR1 SGHRS and CDR2 YFSETQ come from the germline V gene. This CDR3 contains 14 residues. The CDR3 region has the DNA TGCGCCAGCAGCTTGGTGGGACAGGGGCATGGCTACACCTTC. Its translation: CASSLVGQGHGYTF. Looking up the rest from reference TRBV5-1 and TRBJ1-2 gives the full variable domain: KAGVTQTPRYLIKTRGQQVTLSCSPISGHRSVSWYQQTPGQGLQFLFEYFSETQRNKGNFPGRFSGRQFSNSRSEMNVSTLELGDSALYLCASSLVGQGHGYTFGSGTRLTVV.

The V call is TRBV28, the J call TRBJ2-7; the D gene is possibly TRBD2 (6 bases). The germline V gene encodes CDR1 MDHEN and CDR2 SYDVKM. Trimming cost V 4 bases and J 6 bases, with 16 bases left between them. This CDR3 spans 14 amino acids. CDR3 sequence reads: CASSSLGSLGEQYF. CDR3 DNA: TGTGCCAGCAGTTCCCTCGGGAGCTTGGGCGAGCAGTACTTC.

V usage is TRBV19 and J usage is TRBJ2-1; 10 bases are shared with TRBD2. Germline CDR1 is LNHDA and CDR2 is SQIVND (reference sequence). This CDR3 has 15 amino acids. V trimming: 5 bases; J trimming: 5 bases; junction bases outside the gene matches: 6. CDR3 sequence reads: CASSRGTSEHNEQFF. In DNA form, the CDR3 reads TGTGCCAGTAGTCGGGGGACTAGCGAACACAATGAGCAGTTCTTC.

The chain is built from TRBV5-1 and TRBJ2-7; 9 positions match TRBD1. This CDR3 has 15 residues. V lost 4 bases and J lost 3; bases outside the gene matches: 8. Per germline, CDR1 SGHRS and CDR2 YFSETQ. The CDR3 loop reads CASSARTGGFYEQYF. CDR3 bases: TGCGCCAGCAGCGCCCGTACAGGGGGCTTCTACGAGCAGTACTTC.

V is TRBV27 and J is TRBJ1-6, with 7 bases that match TRBD1. After removal of 7 bases from V and 3 bases from J, the junction contained 6 bases not matched to a gene. CDR3 length: 15 amino acids. CDR1 and CDR2 from the germline V gene are MNHEY and SMNVEV (reference sequence). Here the CDR3 DNA reads TGTGCCAGCACCCTCAACAGGGGCTATAATTCACCCCTCCACTTT. Translating gives CASTLNRGYNSPLHF.

This rearrangement joins TRBV11-2 to TRBJ2-1; no reliable D call. The CDR3 is made up of 16 amino acids. The V and J ends lost 5 bases and 0 bases respectively, with 14 bases between them. CDR1 is SGHAT, CDR2 FQNNGV, per germline. The CDR3 DNA reads TGTGCCAGCAGCCCTTACCGGGCCTTCTCCTACAATGAGCAGTTCTTC. Translated: CASSPYRAFSYNEQFF.

The chain is built from TRBV3-1 (or the pseudogene TRBV3-2) and TRBJ1-1; 12 bases are a match to TRBD1. CDR1 and CDR2 from the germline V gene are LGHDT and YNNKEL (reference sequence). This CDR3 spans 14 amino acids. The junction had 4 bases not matched to a gene; V was cut back by 3 bases and J by 8 bases. In DNA, the CDR3 is TGTGCCAGCAGCCAGATGGGGACAGGGGGCGAAGCTTTCTTT. This codes for CASSQMGTGGEAFF.

This clone was seen a handful of times. The V and J genes are TRBV7-8 and TRBJ1-2, with TRBD1 matching 10 bases. Germline V CDR1 and CDR2: SGHVS, FQNEAQ. V lost 5 bases and J lost 4; bases outside the gene matches: 7. CDR3 length: 15 amino acids. CDR3 amino acids: CASSPGQGPIYGYTF. In nucleotides, the CDR3 is TGTGCCAGCAGCCCGGGACAGGGGCCCATCTATGGCTACACCTTC.

About this clone itself: The sample carries other DNA sequences with the same CDR3. V is TRBV4-1 and J is TRBJ1-6; 9 nucleotides align to TRBD1. CDR3 length: 13 amino acids. The V gene's germline CDR1 is MGHRA and CDR2 YSYEKL. With V trimmed by 4 bases and J by 10 bases, 2 bases remained unmatched. The CDR3 is CASSLDRGSPLHF. The CDR3 DNA reads TGCGCCAGCAGCCTGGACAGGGGCTCACCCCTCCACTTT.

Worth noting for this clone: A much more abundant neighbour one base away suggests this may be a read error. V gene TRBV4-3 combines with J gene TRBJ2-1; 7 positions agree with TRBD1. Germline V gene lookup returns CDR1 LGHNA and CDR2 YSLEER. V dropped 0 bases and J dropped 8; count of bases not matched to a gene: 7. This CDR3 comprises 15 residues. The CDR3 nucleotides read TGCGCCAGCAGCCAAGAGAGCAGGGGGTTAGATGAGCAGTTCTTC. As protein: CASSQESRGLDEQFF.